This is a list of T cell receptor beta chains from one sample in a study of T cell responses to AZD1222 COVID-19 vaccine. Using immunoSEQ multiplex PCR, the repertoire was profiled, and TCRdb retains in-frame clones only, with some absent. This table holds about 180,000 clones, around 88% found once. Sequencing used peripheral blood, obtained on day 0 of AZD1222 vaccination. All receptors come from an adult in good health. CDR3s include the opening cysteine and the closing phenylalanine or tryptophan.

V	CDR3
TRBV5-1	CASSAGQGAPGANVLTF
TRBV3-1/TRBV3-2	CASSPREMGDTQYF
TRBV4-2	CASSQESDYQPQHF
TRBV14	CASSQVTGREAFF
TRBV10-3	CARAENQPQHF
TRBV6-5	CASSYSSGNSPLHF
TRBV18	CASSPAGPEQFF
TRBV7-2	CASSLILGDTEAFF
TRBV11-3	CASSLEGQVTNEQFF
TRBV3-1/TRBV3-2	CASSQEGRGSLTDTQYF
TRBV11-2	CASRSIQGRETQYF
TRBV9	CASSVVSGGAGLNEQFF
TRBV11-3	CASSFYLAGATGELFF
TRBV4-2	CASSPFRDPTYEQYF
TRBV18	CASSPGRGESPLHF
TRBV11-2	CASSGRTSGALNEQFF
TRBV27	CASSFNYEQFF
TRBV6-5	CASSRGATGELFF
TRBV18	CASSILAGGGDEAFF
TRBV2	CASSGAEVVEKLFF
TRBV7-2	CASSSRRTNEQFF
TRBV2	CATRTSGSNSDYEQFF
TRBV2	CASSEESNPADTQYF
TRBV11-3	CASSSGGAQYNEQFF
TRBV9	CASSPDWRELTYNEQFF
TRBV6-2/TRBV6-3	CASSYPESTRDGVKDYGYTF
TRBV7-2	CASSRDRRAEAFF
TRBV10-2	CASRAGLNTEAFF
TRBV14	CASSQQDTQYF
TRBV5-6	CASSPQDRGQQFF
TRBV10-3	CAIGTGGTDMQYF
TRBV28	CASGRALIQYF
TRBV19	CASSIGQSLSYEQYF
TRBV9	CASSPGPRRRGYEQYF
TRBV15	CATGQGNTGELFF
TRBV10-3	CAISPQSGETQYF
TRBV4-3	CASSQGGNEQFF
TRBV3-1/TRBV3-2	CASSQGGPNTGELFF
TRBV6-5	CASSRSGNTIYF
TRBV11-2	CASSFFGQGVKVQPQHF
TRBV4-1	CASSHSSGANVLTF
TRBV30	CAWSGEMTQPQHF
TRBV9	CASSLGGGTDTQYF
TRBV24-1	CATSRGQGANQPQHF
TRBV2	CASKPGQGTYEQYF
TRBV7-8	CASSFLPGQGAHEQYF
TRBV20-1	CSAGGQSEAFF
TRBV11-3	CASSQGPGTEAFF
TRBV27	CASSNFGSTDTQYF
TRBV7-3	CASSLSAGGLSGYTF
TRBV5-1	CASSREEETGELFF